This T cell receptor (beta chain) was sequenced in a study of blood T cells in healthy people across ages. Study observations and caveats: Any changes in expanded clonotypes were possibly confounded, as donor CMV status remained unknown.

Remarks on this clonotype: Its antigen is unknown.

Together with a sample-barcoded 5' primer, a J-beta primer mix was included in a second PCR lasting about 7 to 11 cycles. Any given sample supplied a minimum of 3 million CDR3-containing paired-end reads. One entry per CDR3 protein results from TCRdb running MiXCR on the 5' RACE reads. The table shows around 990,000 distinct CDR3 sequences, with under 30% occurring only once. These data were also filed under a second study, of T cells of mothers and their children. That source reports: A few healthy Caucasian mothers, along with their six children, were the donors. Related mother-child pairs showed slightly higher but non-significant overlap than unrelated pairs.

The receptor's source is a girl aged 2-10 years in good health. The sequenced sample was blood.

The CDR3 reads CSARDTSKNIQYF. The CDR3, as DNA: TGCAGTGCTAGAGATACATCTAAAAACATTCAGTACTTC. V gene TRBV20-1 combines with J gene TRBJ2-4; no clear D. CDR3 size: 13 residues. The germline gives CDR1 DFQATT, CDR2 SNEGSKA (reference sequence). V was pared by 0 bases and J by 4 bases, with 7 bases between.